The 32 T cell receptor beta chains below were found in one sample sequenced in a study of blood T cell repertoires in COVID-19. Using immunoSEQ multiplex PCR, the repertoire was profiled, and TCRdb retains in-frame clones only, with some absent. In the table there are around 91,000 clones, about 85% of which are singletons. The sample taken for sequencing was peripheral blood. Receptors originate from a human donor in a cohort sampled during active COVID-19.

This chain connects TRBV27 to TRBJ2-7; a possible D gene is TRBD2 (5 bases). Germline V gene lookup returns CDR1 MNHEY and CDR2 SMNVEV (reference sequence). The V gene lost 7 bases and the J gene lost 1 base, with 14 bases spanning the gap. The CDR3 length is 14 residues. The CDR3 DNA follows: TGTGCCAGCAAAGCGGAGCTGGGGTCCTACGAGCAGTACTTC. Translated: CASKAELGSYEQYF.

This clone was found a few times. CDR3 sequence (DNA): TGCGCCAGCACCGACCATCTCAGACTAGACGATGAGCAGTTCTTC. Translated: CASTDHLRLDDEQFF. The chain is built from TRBV5-1 and TRBJ2-1, with a possible D match to TRBD2 (6 bases). This CDR3 spans 15 amino acids. V gave up 6 bases and J gave up 8 bases, with 21 bases separating them. Looked up from germline, CDR1 is SGHRS and CDR2 is YFSETQ.

The chain links TRBV12-3 or TRBV12-4 to TRBJ1-1; possibly TRBD1 for D (5 bases). This CDR3 contains 13 residues. V shed 3 bases and J shed 3 bases, with 8 bases lying between them. This chain's CDR3 is CASSLTGDTEAFF. Here the CDR3 DNA reads TGTGCCAGCAGTTTGACGGGGGACACTGAAGCTTTCTTT.

The J gene is TRBJ2-2, the V gene TRBV6-1, with a weak D call TRBD1 (5 bases). The CDR3 is made up of 16 amino acids. Per germline, CDR1 MNHNS and CDR2 SASEGT. Trimming removed 2 bases from V and 3 bases from J, with 13 bases in between. Here the CDR3 DNA reads TGTGCCAGCAGTGAACGCCGCAGGGTCGACACCGGGGAGCTGTTTTTT. Protein sequence: CASSERRRVDTGELFF.

The CDR3: CASSLSQTGVSYEQYF. The CDR3 DNA reads as TGTGCCAGCAGTTTATCCCAAACAGGGGTTTCCTACGAGCAGTACTTC. The genes are TRBV27 and TRBJ2-7; TRBD1 matches 7 bases. The CDR3 is 16 residues long. Germline lookup yields CDR1 MNHEY and CDR2 SMNVEV (reference sequence). V dropped 0 bases and J dropped 1; count of bases not matched to a gene: 6.

The chain is built from TRBV7-3 and TRBJ2-2, with a tentative D call TRBD2 (5 bases). The germline gives CDR1 SGHTA, CDR2 FQGTGA. V was clipped by 5 bases and J by 2 bases, with 9 bases between them. The CDR3 consists of 14 residues. DNA for the CDR3: TGTGCCAGCAGCCTAGGACTTAACACCGGGGAGCTGTTTTTT. Its translation: CASSLGLNTGELFF.

The chain combines TRBV23-1 with TRBJ1-5; tentative D call: TRBD1 (6 bases). TRBV23-1 is recorded as an ORF, its role being uncertain. The V and J ends lost 2 bases and 1 base respectively, with 9 bases between them. CDR3 length equals 15 residues. CDR3 coding DNA: TGCGCCAGCAGTCAACGAGGGGGAAGCAATCAGCCCCAGCATTTT. Translating it yields CASSQRGGSNQPQHF.

This rearrangement joins TRBV4-3 to TRBJ2-1; 8 bases map to TRBD2. V trimming: 4 bases; J trimming: 9 bases; junction bases outside the gene matches: 8. The CDR3 consists of 14 residues. The germline V gene encodes CDR1 LGHNA and CDR2 YSLEER. DNA of the CDR3: TGCGCCAGCAGCCGGACTGCGGGGGGCGGTGAGCAGTTCTTC. Translation: CASSRTAGGGEQFF.

The rearrangement uses TRBV6-4 and TRBJ2-1; perhaps TRBD2 as D (6 bases). V was cut by 3 bases and J by 1 base, with 10 bases left in between. The CDR3 covers 15 residues. CDR1 is MRHNA, CDR2 SNTAGT, per germline. The CDR3 sequence is CASSEKAGSYNEQFF. For the CDR3, the DNA is TGTGCCAGCAGTGAAAAGGCGGGGTCCTACAATGAGCAGTTCTTC.

This clone was counted only a few times. The chain uses TRBV6-2 or TRBV6-3 and TRBJ1-5; D gene unclear. CDR1 and CDR2 (germline): MNHEY, SVGEGT. The CDR3 is 16 amino acids. Trimming cost V 4 bases and J 2 bases, with 15 bases left between them. Here the CDR3 reads CASSSSRRVGNQPQHF. CDR3 coding DNA: TGTGCCAGCAGTTCTTCCAGGCGAGTAGGCAATCAGCCCCAGCATTTT.

In nucleotides, the CDR3 is TGTGCCAGCAGCTTAGAGCGAGCCGTGGCTTTCTTT. Amino acids: CASSLERAVAFF. The V call is TRBV7-9, the J call TRBJ1-1; no clear D. Deletions cut 1 base from V and 11 bases from J, with 11 bases between. The CDR3 is made up of 12 amino acids. Germline assignment: CDR1 SEHNR and CDR2 FQNEAQ (reference sequence). Full variable domain (outside the CDR3, taken from reference TRBV7-9 and TRBJ1-1): DTGVSQNPRHKITKRGQNVTFRCDPISEHNRLYWYRQTLGQGPEFLTYFQNEAQLEKSRLLSDRFSAERPKGSFSTLEIQRTEQGDSAMYLCASSLERAVAFFGQGTRLTVV.

The chain uses TRBV12-3 or TRBV12-4 and TRBJ1-2; D is possibly TRBD1 (6 bases). Deletions cut 8 bases from V and 7 bases from J, with 17 bases between. The CDR3 is 13 amino acids. DNA of the CDR3: TGTGCCAGCGATTTGGGGGGGGCTGGTGGCTACACCTTC. Protein product: CASDLGGAGGYTF.

The chain links TRBV5-1 to TRBJ2-7; no clear D gene. V lost 1 base and J lost 2, with 13 bases in between. Looked up from germline, CDR1 is SGHRS and CDR2 is YFSETQ. The length of the CDR3 is 15 residues. DNA for the CDR3: TGCGCCAGCAGCTTGATGGCAATTTTCACCTACGAGCAGTACTTC. Protein: CASSLMAIFTYEQYF.

The chain uses TRBV5-1 and TRBJ2-1; 9 bases are shared with TRBD2. V lost 3 bases, J lost 10 bases, and 8 bases stayed unmatched. Germline V gives CDR1 SGHRS, CDR2 YFSETQ. CDR3 length: 14 amino acids. The CDR3, as DNA: TGCGCCAGCAGCTCCGGGACTAGCCTGGTGGAGCAGTTCTTC. Encoded protein: CASSSGTSLVEQFF.

A single count supports this clone. The chain links TRBV7-2 to TRBJ2-1, with 9 nucleotides matching TRBD1. The germline V gene encodes CDR1 SGHTA and CDR2 FQGNSA. This CDR3 has 15 amino acids. V shed 5 bases, J shed 6 bases, and the junction held 8 bases outside the gene matches. DNA of the CDR3: TGTGCCAGCAGCCTCCGGGACAGGGCAACCAATGAGCAGTTCTTC. It codes for CASSLRDRATNEQFF.

The chain uses TRBV5-1 and TRBJ2-7; weak D call: TRBD1 (6 bases). The CDR3 spans 13 residues. CDR1 and CDR2 (germline): SGHRS, YFSETQ. Trimming took 4 bases from V and 2 from J, leaving 10 bases between them. CDR3 in amino acids: CASSRTDTYEQYF. In nucleotides, the CDR3 is TGCGCCAGCAGCAGGACAGACACCTACGAGCAGTACTTC.

This clone has more than one count but fewer than ten. This rearrangement joins TRBV18 to TRBJ1-2; D not certain. The CDR3 totals 9 residues. Between the trimmed V and J ends, which lost 9 bases and 6 bases, there was a span of 5 bases. The germline CDR1 and CDR2 sequences are KGHSH and LQKENI. The CDR3 loop is CARRDGYTF. For the CDR3, the DNA is TGTGCCAGGCGAGATGGCTACACCTTC.

This chain joins TRBV7-3 and TRBJ1-2; 10 bases map to TRBD1. The V gene end was trimmed by 5 bases and the J gene end by 6 bases; junction bases not matched to a gene: 9. The CDR3 sequence is 15 residues long. Germline assignment: CDR1 SGHTA and CDR2 FQGTGA. In nucleotides, the CDR3 is TGTGCCAGCAGCCATGACAGGGGGCGAATTCATGGCTACACCTTC. It translates to CASSHDRGRIHGYTF.

There are a few counts of this clone. This chain connects TRBV5-1 to TRBJ1-2; 8 bases fit TRBD1. Trimming removed 0 bases from V and 3 bases from J; junction bases left unmatched: 4. The CDR3 is 15 amino acids. Germline CDR1 SGHRS, CDR2 YFSETQ. CDR3 residues: CASSLEQGGDYGYTF. In DNA, the CDR3 is TGCGCCAGCAGCTTGGAACAGGGGGGAGACTATGGCTACACCTTC.

The rearrangement uses TRBV11-3 and TRBJ2-5, with D possibly TRBD1 on 6 matching bases. Per germline, CDR1 SGHNT and CDR2 YENEEA. Trimming cost V 6 bases and J 2 bases, with 19 bases left between them. CDR3 length: 16 amino acids. CDR3 nucleotides: TGTGCCAGCAGTATTTCAGTTGGGGGCGGACAAGAGACCCAGTACTTC. Translated, it gives CASSISVGGGQETQYF.

The J gene is TRBJ2-1, the V gene TRBV12-3 or TRBV12-4; no definite D call. Trimming stripped 3 bases from V and 9 bases from J, with 9 bases between. There are 12 residues in the CDR3. The CDR3 is CASSFLAGEQFF. The DNA of the CDR3 is TGTGCCAGCAGTTTCCTGGCAGGTGAGCAGTTCTTC.

This rearrangement joins TRBV24-1 to TRBJ2-1, with D possibly TRBD2 on 7 matching bases. V was shortened by 4 bases and J by 7 bases, with 19 bases between the two germline ends. Germline V gives CDR1 KGHDR, CDR2 SFDVKD. The CDR3 is made up of 16 amino acids. The CDR3 spells CATSDPGAGAINEQFF. In nucleotides, the CDR3 is TGTGCCACCAGTGACCCGGGGGCGGGAGCTATTAATGAGCAGTTCTTC.

This sequence joins TRBV7-2 and TRBJ2-7; weak D call: TRBD2 (5 bases). Trimming removed 5 bases from V and 4 bases from J, with 12 bases in between. The CDR3 covers 13 residues. CDR1 SGHTA and CDR2 FQGNSA come from the germline V gene. CDR3 sequence reads: CASSTRSVYEQYF. CDR3 sequence (DNA): TGTGCCAGCAGCACCCGTAGCGTGTACGAGCAGTACTTC.

V and J are TRBV6-2 or TRBV6-3 and TRBJ2-3; D might be TRBD2 (6 bases). CDR3 length equals 16 residues. The germline V gene has CDR1 MNHEY and CDR2 SVGEGT. V gave up 0 bases and J gave up 4 bases, with 14 bases separating them. CDR3 protein: CASSYSPSSVADTQYF. CDR3 DNA: TGTGCCAGCAGTTACTCGCCGTCTAGCGTAGCAGATACGCAGTATTTT.

The chain uses TRBV28 and TRBJ2-5; tentative D call: TRBD2 (6 bases). Trimming shortened V by 6 bases and J by 4 bases, and 9 bases separated the two germline ends. CDR3 length: 12 amino acids. CDR1 is MDHEN, CDR2 SYDVKM, per germline. As DNA, the CDR3 is TGTGCCAGCAGGGGGGACTCAGAGACCCAGTACTTC. This sequence encodes CASRGDSETQYF.

The table lists this clone with a count of one. The rearrangement links TRBV6-5 to TRBJ1-2, with 10 bases lining up with TRBD1. Germline V CDR1 and CDR2: MNHEY, SVGAGI. V trimming: 0 bases; J trimming: 3 bases; junction bases outside the gene matches: 1. The CDR3 extends over 15 amino acids. CDR3 in amino acids: CASSYSDRGDYGYTF. The CDR3 bases are TGTGCCAGCAGTTACTCGGACAGGGGGGACTATGGCTACACCTTC.

The rearrangement uses TRBV29-1 and TRBJ1-2; 7 bases are shared with TRBD1. Germline assignment: CDR1 SQVTM and CDR2 ANQGSEA. V lost 2 bases to trimming and J lost 5 bases; unmatched junction nucleotides: 8. The CDR3 is made up of 14 amino acids. CDR3 protein: CSVESIGQAYGYTF. CDR3 bases: TGCAGCGTTGAATCTATAGGACAGGCATATGGCTACACCTTC.

The rearrangement uses TRBV7-3 and TRBJ2-5; 9 nucleotides match TRBD2. Germline assignment: CDR1 SGHTA and CDR2 FQGTGA. The CDR3 consists of 16 residues. The V segment lost 0 bases and the J segment 2 bases; nucleotides outside the gene matches: 4. The CDR3 DNA reads TGTGCCAGCAGCTTAACGCGACTAGCGGCACAAGAGACCCAGTACTTC. Its translation: CASSLTRLAAQETQYF.

The chain uses TRBV4-3 and TRBJ2-3; TRBD2 matches 9 bases. CDR1 is LGHNA and CDR2 is YSLEER in the germline V gene. V trimming: 2 bases; J trimming: 6 bases; junction bases outside the gene matches: 6. The CDR3 contains 15 residues. CDR3 protein: CASSQLSGGQDTQYF. CDR3 DNA sequence: TGCGCCAGCAGCCAACTTAGCGGGGGACAGGATACGCAGTATTTT.

The chain uses TRBV3-1 (or the pseudogene TRBV3-2) and TRBJ2-7; D unclear. Germline-derived CDR1 and CDR2 are LGHDT and YNNKEL (reference sequence). The V and J ends lost 1 base and 4 bases respectively, with 2 bases between them. The CDR3 length is 11 residues. CDR3 in amino acids: CASSQAYEQYF. CDR3 in DNA: TGTGCCAGCAGCCAAGCGTACGAGCAGTACTTC.

The count of this clone is one. The V gene is TRBV6-5, the J gene TRBJ2-2; maybe TRBD1 (6 bases). The CDR3 has 14 residues. V lost 7 bases and J 4 bases, leaving 13 bases between the germline ends. In germline, CDR1 is MNHEY, CDR2 SVGAGI. The CDR3 here is CASTQGQATGELFF. DNA for the CDR3: TGTGCCAGCACCCAGGGGCAGGCCACCGGGGAGCTGTTTTTT.

The rearrangement uses TRBV28 and TRBJ2-7; 8 bases align to TRBD1. The V gene end was trimmed by 5 bases and the J gene end by 7 bases; junction bases not matched to a gene: 10. Per the germline V gene, CDR1 is MDHEN and CDR2 is SYDVKM. The CDR3 is 14 amino acids. CDR3 in DNA: TGTGCCAGCAGTGTGGACAGGGAATTGGGAGAGCAGTACTTC. Residues: CASSVDRELGEQYF.